The 15 T cell receptor beta chains below all came from one sample that was sequenced in a study of T cell responses to AZD1222 COVID-19 vaccine. Sequenced by immunoSEQ multiplex PCR; TCRdb stores in-frame clones only, minus some. Of 130,000 to 150,000 clones in the sample, about 92% were seen once. The material sequenced was peripheral blood, taken on day 0 of AZD1222 vaccination. The source of these receptors is an adult in good health.

The chain links TRBV2 to TRBJ1-2; D not certain. The germline CDR1 and CDR2 sequences are SNHLY and FYNNEI. This CDR3 spans 14 amino acids. V was trimmed by 6 bases and J by 2 bases, leaving 13 bases between them. CDR3 nucleotides: TGTGCCAGCAGGCCTTTGCTAACGAACTATGGCTACACCTTC. This translates into CASRPLLTNYGYTF. The whole variable domain, remainder taken from reference TRBV2 and TRBJ1-2, is EPEVTQTPSHQVTQMGQEVILRCVPISNHLYFYWYRQILGQKVEFLVSFYNNEISEKSEIFDDQFSVERPDGSNFTLKIRSTKLEDSAMYFCASRPLLTNYGYTFGSGTRLTVV.

CDR3 loop: CASSTGKGASEQYF. CDR3 bases: TGTGCCAGCAGTACAGGTAAAGGGGCGAGTGAGCAGTACTTC. The J gene is TRBJ2-7, the V gene TRBV6-5, with D possibly matching TRBD1 (5 bases). V was trimmed by 5 bases and J by 7 bases, leaving 18 bases between them. CDR3 length: 14 amino acids. Per the germline V gene, CDR1 is MNHEY and CDR2 is SVGAGI.

This chain links TRBV7-3 with TRBJ1-3, with a tentative D call TRBD1 (6 bases). The CDR3 covers 17 residues. Germline V gene lookup returns CDR1 SGHTA and CDR2 FQGTGA. Trimming took off 0 bases at V and 0 bases at J, with 12 bases between the two ends. The CDR3: CASSLTPGDFSGNTIYF. In DNA form, the CDR3 reads TGTGCCAGCAGCTTAACCCCAGGGGACTTCTCTGGAAACACCATATATTTT.

The chain employs TRBV4-1 and TRBJ1-4; D is perhaps TRBD1 (6 bases). The CDR3 runs 15 residues. Germline V gives CDR1 MGHRA, CDR2 YSYEKL. The germline V and J ends were trimmed by 7 bases and 8 bases, with 20 bases remaining between them. CDR3 nucleotides: TGCGCCAGCAACCCAACTGAGGGGGGCGGAGAAAAACTGTTTTTT. It yields the protein CASNPTEGGGEKLFF.

CDR3 region: CASSHYGQNTEAFF. The CDR3 DNA reads TGCGCCAGCAGCCACTATGGACAGAACACTGAAGCTTTCTTT. The gene calls are TRBV4-1 and TRBJ1-1; D is perhaps TRBD1 (5 bases). This CDR3 is 14 amino acids long. The V end was cut by 3 bases, the J end by 1 base, with 9 bases between. Germline-derived CDR1 and CDR2 are MGHRA and YSYEKL.

DNA of the CDR3: TGTGCCAGCAGCTTCTGTACTAGCGGGAGGTCCCACGAGCAGTACTTC. Its protein is CASSFCTSGRSHEQYF. The chain couples TRBV12-1 to TRBJ2-7; the table's D call TRBD2 went unverified against the DNA. TRBV12-1 is a pseudogene. This CDR3 region has 16 residues.

The chain carries TRBV5-1 and TRBJ2-1; 7 bases are a match to TRBD2. The CDR3 is 16 residues long. Germline lookup yields CDR1 SGHRS and CDR2 YFSETQ. Germline trimming cut 1 base from V and 0 bases from J; bases unmatched to any gene: 4. CDR3 protein: CASSLRGDPSYNEQFF. CDR3 coding DNA: TGCGCCAGCAGCTTGCGGGGGGACCCCTCCTACAATGAGCAGTTCTTC.

V and J are TRBV11-2 and TRBJ1-5; the match to TRBD1 covers 7 bases. The ends lost 0 bases at V and 2 bases at J; junction bases unmatched: 7. Germline V gene lookup returns CDR1 SGHAT and CDR2 FQNNGV. The CDR3 covers 17 residues. This CDR3 reads CASSLEFRQGGNQPQHF. CDR3 in DNA: TGTGCCAGCAGCTTAGAGTTTCGACAGGGAGGCAATCAGCCCCAGCATTTT.

The chain combines TRBV19 with TRBJ1-5, with 9 bases aligning to TRBD1. The CDR3 contains 13 residues. J was trimmed by 6 bases and V by 6 bases; bases with no gene match: 3. Germline CDR1 reads LNHDA; CDR2 reads SQIVND (reference sequence). The CDR3 DNA follows: TGTGCCAGTAGAACAGGGGGCAGTCAGCCCCAGCATTTT. Its protein product is CASRTGGSQPQHF. Full variable domain (remainder filled in from reference TRBV19 and TRBJ1-5): DGGITQSPKYLFRKEGQNVTLSCEQNLNHDAMYWYRQDPGQGLRLIYYSQIVNDFQKGDIAEGYSVSREKKESFPLTVTSAQKNPTAFYLCASRTGGSQPQHFGDGTRLSIL.

The chain uses TRBV2 and TRBJ1-4; D call uncertain. V lost 7 bases and J 7 bases, leaving 7 bases between the germline ends. The CDR3 totals 11 residues. Germline CDR1 and CDR2: SNHLY and FYNNEI. CDR3 bases: TGTGCCAGCACAGAAGGTGAAAAACTGTTTTTT. Amino acid sequence: CASTEGEKLFF.

V gene TRBV4-2 combines with J gene TRBJ2-2, with D unclear. This CDR3 comprises 16 residues. Trimming left V 3 bases short and J 3 bases short, with 14 bases between. CDR1 is LGHNA and CDR2 is YNFKEQ in the germline V gene. In DNA, the CDR3 is TGTGCCAGCAGCCACATACTCCGCTCCGACACCGGGGAGCTGTTTTTT. It is translated as CASSHILRSDTGELFF.

This clone was seen only once. This chain connects TRBV6-5 to TRBJ2-7; unclear D gene. The germline V gene has CDR1 MNHEY and CDR2 SVGAGI. Between the trimmed V and J ends, which lost 0 bases and 6 bases, there was a span of 9 bases. The length of the CDR3 is 13 residues. DNA for the CDR3: TGTGCCAGCAGTTACTCGAAACACGGCGAGCAGTACTTC. Translating it yields CASSYSKHGEQYF.

This chain joins TRBV6-5 and TRBJ1-5; 7 bases match TRBD1. Germline V gene lookup returns CDR1 MNHEY and CDR2 SVGAGI. The junction had 4 bases not matched to a gene; V was cut back by 8 bases and J by 3 bases. The length of the CDR3 is 13 residues. CDR3 DNA sequence: TGTGCCAGCCAGGGGGACGCCAATCAGCCCCAGCATTTT. Residues: CASQGDANQPQHF.

This chain uses TRBV6-6 with TRBJ1-5; D not resolved. CDR3 length: 13 residues. With 2 bases removed from V and 3 bases from J, the gap between germline ends came to 5 bases. Germline lookup yields CDR1 MNHNY and CDR2 SVGAGI (reference sequence). CDR3 nucleotides: TGTGCCAGCAGTTACGACACCAATCAGCCCCAGCATTTT. It translates to CASSYDTNQPQHF.

The CDR3 DNA follows: TGTGCCAGCAGCTTAGACGGACTAGCGGGGATGTACAATGAGCAGTTCTTC. It is translated as CASSLDGLAGMYNEQFF. The chain employs TRBV7-2 and TRBJ2-1, with 12 bases aligning to TRBD2. This CDR3 has 17 amino acids. V lost 1 base, J lost 4 bases, and 5 bases stayed unmatched. Germline values: CDR1 SGHTA, CDR2 FQGNSA.